The clone carrying this TCR beta chain has a count of ten or more. This sample is part of a study of T cells in Graves' hyperthyroidism and ophthalmopathy. Regions amplified from RNA transcripts were the TCR beta CDR3 regions. First-round RT-PCR with HTBI primers amplified the TCR CDR3 region. MiXCR was run by TCRdb on the multiplex PCR reads, yielding one entry per CDR3 protein. The data contain under 250,000 distinct CDR3 sequences, 24% of them singletons. CDR3 length: 17 residues. CDR1 LGHNA and CDR2 YNFKEQ come from the germline V gene. Trimming cost V 4 bases and J 1 base; bases outside gene matches: 9.

The rearrangement uses TRBV4-2 and TRBJ2-2; 7 bases align to TRBD1. The source of this sequence is a woman aged 35 to 49 with Graves' ophthalmopathy. The sequencing sample was made of blood. CDR3 nucleotides: TGTGCCAGCAGCCTACAGGGGAGTAGCCAGAACACCGGGGAGCTGTTTTTT. This codes for CASSLQGSSQNTGELFF.